Following are 27 T cell receptor beta chains from one sample sequenced in a study of cytomegalovirus exposure and HLA in healthy donors. Assay used: immunoSEQ multiplex PCR; TCRdb lists only in-frame clones, some missing. The sample carries 90,000 to 130,000 clones, 70% to 90% recorded once. The sample comprised PBMCs. The origin of the receptors is a woman younger than 35 in good health and CMV-seronegative.

The CDR3 DNA follows: TGTGCCAGCAGCCGAATAGCGGGGGGGGTATACTACGAGCAGTACTTC. Protein product: CASSRIAGGVYYEQYF. The chain links TRBV7-8 to TRBJ2-7, with TRBD2 matching over 11 bases. J gave up 3 bases and V 5 bases, and 9 bases lay outside the gene matches. Germline V gene data show CDR1 as SGHVS and CDR2 as FQNEAQ. This CDR3 spans 16 amino acids.

The chain carries TRBV30 and TRBJ1-1; TRBD1 is a possible D gene (6 bases). V lost 6 bases, J lost 1 base, and 12 bases lay in between. Germline values: CDR1 GTSNPN, CDR2 SVGIG (reference sequence). The CDR3 runs 13 residues. The CDR3 DNA reads as TGTGCCTGCTCCGGACAGCCGAACACTGAAGCTTTCTTT. This gives the protein CACSGQPNTEAFF.

The chain carries TRBV6-1 and TRBJ2-1; 11 bases line up with TRBD1. The CDR3 is made up of 14 amino acids. Per the germline V gene, CDR1 is MNHNS and CDR2 is SASEGT. The ends lost 3 bases at V and 7 bases at J; junction bases unmatched: 2. The CDR3 DNA sequence: TGTGCCAGCAGTGAGGACAGGGGGCAGAATGAGCAGTTCTTC. Translating it yields CASSEDRGQNEQFF.

This clone was recorded once. The rearrangement joins TRBV4-2 to TRBJ2-7; 7 bases line up with TRBD1. In germline, CDR1 is LGHNA, CDR2 YNFKEQ. The junction had 11 bases not matched to a gene; V was cut back by 0 bases and J by 0 bases. This CDR3 contains 18 residues. CDR3 DNA sequence: TGTGCCAGCAGCCAAGATCAAATTCGGACAGGAATCTCCTACGAGCAGTACTTC. Amino acid sequence: CASSQDQIRTGISYEQYF.

The chain uses TRBV9 and TRBJ1-2; weak D call: TRBD1 (6 bases). CDR3 size: 15 residues. Germline values: CDR1 SGDLS, CDR2 YYNGEE. The V and J ends lost 4 bases and 0 bases respectively, with 13 bases between them. The CDR3 spells CASSPRGQTNYGYTF. The CDR3 DNA is TGTGCCAGCAGCCCAAGGGGACAAACTAACTATGGCTACACCTTC.

The J gene is TRBJ2-1, the V gene TRBV28, with D maybe TRBD2 (6 bases). V shed 5 bases and J shed 5 bases, with 16 bases lying between them. The CDR3 runs to 15 residues. Per the germline V gene, CDR1 is MDHEN and CDR2 is SYDVKM. CDR3 protein: CASSPLGGSDNEQFF. The CDR3 DNA follows: TGTGCCAGCAGTCCCCTCGGAGGGTCGGACAATGAGCAGTTCTTC.

In nucleotides, the CDR3 is TGTGCCAGCATACAGAGCACAGATACGCAGTATTTT. Protein product: CASIQSTDTQYF. The rearrangement uses TRBV6-1 and TRBJ2-3; no definite D call. This CDR3 has 12 amino acids. The V end was cut by 7 bases, the J end by 0 bases, with 5 bases between. From germline, CDR1 is MNHNS and CDR2 SASEGT.

V gene TRBV7-7 combines with J gene TRBJ2-5, with 9 bases fitting TRBD1. Germline loops: CDR1 SSHAT, CDR2 FNYEAQ (reference sequence). This CDR3 is built from 14 residues. The J segment lost 3 bases and the V segment lost 1 base, leaving 0 bases of the junction unmatched. CDR3 in amino acids: CASSLGQGEETQYF. For the CDR3, the DNA is TGTGCCAGCAGCTTAGGACAGGGGGAAGAGACCCAGTACTTC.

The chain recombines TRBV29-1 with TRBJ2-5, with TRBD2 matching 7 bases. The CDR3 sequence is 13 residues long. Trimming cost V 3 bases and J 7 bases; bases outside gene matches: 8. Germline V gives CDR1 SQVTM, CDR2 ANQGSEA. The CDR3 region has the DNA TGCAGCGTTGAGGATCGGGGGGTGGGGACCCAGTACTTC. It specifies CSVEDRGVGTQYF.

This clone was counted only a few times. V and J are TRBV4-1 and TRBJ1-6, with 10 bases matching TRBD1. The CDR3 extends over 15 amino acids. CDR1 and CDR2 (germline): MGHRA, YSYEKL. J lost 12 bases, V lost 3 bases, and 8 bases had no gene match. The CDR3, as DNA: TGCGCCAGCAGCCAGCGATGGACAGGGGGTGGACCCCTCCACTTT. Translation: CASSQRWTGGGPLHF.

The chain couples TRBV5-5 to TRBJ2-7; 7 bases agree with TRBD1. The CDR3 sequence is 14 residues long. Unmatched junction bases numbered 6, after V lost 4 bases and J lost 2 bases. In germline, CDR1 is SGHKS, CDR2 YYEKEE (reference sequence). The CDR3 loop is CASSGRDRPYEQYF. Written as DNA, the CDR3 is TGTGCCAGCAGCGGCCGGGACAGACCCTACGAGCAGTACTTC. Full variable domain (outside the CDR3, taken from reference TRBV5-5 and TRBJ2-7): DAGVTQSPTHLIKTRGQQVTLRCSPISGHKSVSWYQQVLGQGPQFIFQYYEKEERGRGNFPDRFSARQFPNYSSELNVNALLLGDSALYLCASSGRDRPYEQYFGPGTRLTVT.

The rearrangement joins TRBV19 to TRBJ2-6; D is undetermined. Trimming pared 3 bases from V and 0 bases from J, leaving 12 bases between. The germline V gene encodes CDR1 LNHDA and CDR2 SQIVND (reference sequence). The CDR3 totals 17 residues. CDR3 coding DNA: TGTGCCAGTAGTATCCTTCAGACTGACTCTGGGGCCAACGTCCTGACTTTC. It codes for CASSILQTDSGANVLTF.

V gene TRBV7-8 combines with J gene TRBJ1-1, with 10 bases aligning to TRBD1. The germline V gene has CDR1 SGHVS and CDR2 FQNEAQ. CDR3 length equals 16 residues. V shed 2 bases and J 0 bases; nucleotides not matched to a gene: 3. Here the CDR3 reads CASSLRDRGMNTEAFF. In DNA, the CDR3 is TGTGCCAGCAGCTTACGGGACAGGGGAATGAACACTGAAGCTTTCTTT. Combining the CDR3 with reference TRBV7-8 and TRBJ1-1 gives the whole variable domain GAGVSQSPRYKVAKRGQDVALRCDPISGHVSLFWYQQALGQGPEFLTYFQNEAQLDKSGLPSDRFFAERPEGSVSTLKIQRTQQEDSAVYLCASSLRDRGMNTEAFFGQGTRLTVV.

CDR3 residues: CASSDITGPLYEQYF. The CDR3 DNA reads as TGTGCCAGCAGCGACATAACAGGGCCCCTCTACGAGCAGTACTTC. The chain links TRBV14 to TRBJ2-7, with D possibly TRBD1 on 6 matching bases. The CDR3 loop spans 15 amino acids. Germline V gene data show CDR1 as SGHDN and CDR2 as FVKESK. The germline V and J ends were trimmed by 5 bases and 3 bases, with 17 bases remaining between them.

The chain employs TRBV5-6 and TRBJ1-2; possible D gene TRBD1, 6 bases. Trimming removed 2 bases at V and 3 bases at J, with 11 bases between. Germline V gene sequence: CDR1 SGHDT, CDR2 YYEEEE. The length of the CDR3 is 14 residues. The CDR3 is CASSFTGRDYGYTF. The CDR3 DNA reads as TGTGCCAGCAGCTTCACAGGGAGGGACTATGGCTACACCTTC.

The chain combines TRBV10-3 with TRBJ1-5, with D possibly being TRBD1 (5 bases). V gave up 5 bases and J gave up 3 bases, with 8 bases separating them. Germline CDR1 reads ENHRY; CDR2 reads SYGVKD. The CDR3 spans 13 residues. The CDR3 DNA reads TGTGCCATCAGTCCAGGGAACAATCAGCCCCAGCATTTT. It is translated as CAISPGNNQPQHF.

The chain has TRBV30 and TRBJ2-3, with TRBD2 as a possible D gene (6 bases). The CDR3 loop spans 17 amino acids. V lost 3 bases to trimming and J lost 0 bases, with 19 bases between them. From germline, CDR1 is GTSNPN and CDR2 SVGIG (reference sequence). The DNA of the CDR3 is TGTGCCTGGAGCCACGGGGGAAGGATCACTAGCACAGATACGCAGTATTTT. This codes for CAWSHGGRITSTDTQYF.

The genes are TRBV9 and TRBJ2-2, with 7 bases fitting TRBD1. The CDR3 totals 15 residues. Germline lookup yields CDR1 SGDLS and CDR2 YYNGEE. V was pared by 5 bases and J by 0 bases, with 4 bases of the junction left unmatched. CDR3 nucleotides: TGTGCCAGCAGTGTCGGGACAGCGAACACCGGGGAGCTGTTTTTT. It codes for CASSVGTANTGELFF.

This clone was seen only once. The CDR3 protein is CASSELPDGLLGGNQPQHF. Here the CDR3 DNA reads TGTGCCAGCAGCGAGTTGCCGGACGGACTTCTGGGTGGCAATCAGCCCCAGCATTTT. The chain has TRBV7-6 and TRBJ1-5, with unresolved D. CDR1 and CDR2 (germline): SGHVS, FNYEAQ. The ends were cut back, 5 bases at V and 2 bases at J, with 25 bases in the middle. The CDR3 is 19 residues long. Supplemented by reference TRBV7-6 and TRBJ1-5, the full variable domain reads GAGVSQSPRYKVTKRGQDVALRCDPISGHVSLYWYRQALGQGPEFLTYFNYEAQQDKSGLPNDRFSAERPEGSISTLTIQRTEQRDSAMYRCASSELPDGLLGGNQPQHFGDGTRLSIL.

The V gene is TRBV27, the J gene TRBJ1-5; TRBD1 is a possible D gene (5 bases). Germline CDR1 and CDR2: MNHEY and SMNVEV (reference sequence). The CDR3 loop spans 14 amino acids. V lost 6 bases, J lost 5 bases, and 14 bases lay in between. CDR3 sequence (DNA): TGTGCCAGCAGACCAGCAGGGCGAGATCAGCCCCAGCATTTT. This encodes CASRPAGRDQPQHF.

The J gene is TRBJ2-1, the V gene TRBV18; 16 bases fit TRBD2. The CDR3 covers 17 residues. Looked up from germline, CDR1 is KGHSH and CDR2 is LQKENI. The J segment lost 9 bases and the V segment lost 3 bases, leaving 8 bases of the junction unmatched. The CDR3 nucleotides read TGTGCCAGCTCACCGCCGGGACTAGCGGGGGGGCCGGGTGAGCAGTTCTTC. It translates to CASSPPGLAGGPGEQFF.

DNA of the CDR3: TGTGCCAGCAGTGAAGGGCAGGGGGCGTATGGCTACACCTTC. Its protein product is CASSEGQGAYGYTF. V and J are TRBV6-1 and TRBJ1-2, with 8 positions matching TRBD1. V lost 1 base and J lost 5; bases outside the gene matches: 3. CDR3 length: 14 residues. Germline CDR1 MNHNS, CDR2 SASEGT.

This clone was detected a few times. The V and J genes are TRBV6-5 and TRBJ1-5; D unclear. V lost 0 bases and J lost 11, with 11 bases in between. CDR3 size: 13 residues. Germline V gene sequence: CDR1 MNHEY, CDR2 SVGAGI. CDR3 amino acids: CASSYSRGSSQHF. The CDR3 nucleotides are TGTGCCAGCAGTTACTCCCGGGGTTCCTCCCAGCATTTT.

This clone showed up just a few times. V gene TRBV27 combines with J gene TRBJ2-2, with D unclear. The CDR3 loop spans 14 amino acids. Germline-derived CDR1 and CDR2 are MNHEY and SMNVEV (reference sequence). Trimming shortened V by 2 bases and J by 1 base, and 5 bases separated the two germline ends. The chain's CDR3 is CASSLRGNTGELFF. As DNA, the CDR3 is TGTGCCAGCAGTTTACGAGGGAACACCGGGGAGCTGTTTTTT.

This clone was observed once. The rearrangement links TRBV6-5 to TRBJ1-1, with a possible D match to TRBD1 (5 bases). V lost 4 bases and J 5 bases, leaving 8 bases between the germline ends. Germline V gives CDR1 MNHEY, CDR2 SVGAGI. The CDR3 spans 12 residues. CDR3 in amino acids: CASSSQGTEAFF. Written as DNA, the CDR3 is TGTGCCAGCAGTTCTCAGGGTACTGAAGCTTTCTTT.

This sequence joins TRBV5-6 and TRBJ1-5; tentative D call: TRBD1 (6 bases). CDR1 and CDR2 (germline): SGHDT, YYEEEE. V was cut by 4 bases and J by 1 base, with 15 bases left in between. This CDR3 region has 16 residues. Here the CDR3 reads CASSSDRLLSNQPQHF. The CDR3 DNA reads TGTGCCAGCAGCAGCGACAGGTTGTTGAGCAATCAGCCCCAGCATTTT. Filled out from reference TRBV5-6 and TRBJ1-5, the complete variable domain reads DAGVTQSPTHLIKTRGQQVTLRCSPKSGHDTVSWYQQALGQGPQFIFQYYEEEERQRGNFPDRFSGHQFPNYSSELNVNALLLGDSALYLCASSSDRLLSNQPQHFGDGTRLSIL.

This sequence joins TRBV4-1 and TRBJ2-3; D gene ambiguous. The CDR3 spans 15 residues. The germline gives CDR1 MGHRA, CDR2 YSYEKL. V was cut by 3 bases and J by 0 bases, with 10 bases left in between. CDR3 sequence reads: CASSQVGSSTDTQYF. The CDR3 coding sequence is TGCGCCAGCAGCCAGGTGGGCTCTAGCACAGATACGCAGTATTTT.